The rows below give T cell receptor beta chains drawn from one sample of a study of blood T cell repertoires in COVID-19. Clones were read by immunoSEQ multiplex PCR, and TCRdb kept only the in-frame ones, dropping some. The table has 170,000 or so clones, about 88% seen once. Sequencing used PBMCs or T cells enriched from blood (not recorded which). The receptors originated from a woman aged 45 to 65 who had recovered from COVID-19. CDR3s leave out the opening cysteine and the closing phenylalanine or tryptophan. A D gene is named only where the DNA matches it firmly.

d_gene: TRBD2; j_gene: TRBJ2-7; v_gene: TRBV10-3; CDR3aa: AISEELAGFEQY
d_gene: .; j_gene: TRBJ1-4; v_gene: TRBV27; CDR3aa: ASSSTGKREKLF
d_gene: .; j_gene: TRBJ2-1; v_gene: TRBV2; CDR3aa: ASREVTSQF
d_gene: .; j_gene: TRBJ2-3; v_gene: TRBV24-1; CDR3aa: ATSDLWAGTQY
d_gene: TRBD1; j_gene: TRBJ1-2; v_gene: TRBV29-1; CDR3aa: SVEATGRGYT
d_gene: .; j_gene: TRBJ2-7; v_gene: TRBV14; CDR3aa: ASSQRGNLGRAYEQY
d_gene: TRBD1; j_gene: TRBJ2-7; v_gene: TRBV5-1; CDR3aa: ASSLLQGFYEQY
d_gene: .; j_gene: TRBJ1-1; v_gene: TRBV2; CDR3aa: ASSEADRRKTEAF
d_gene: TRBD1; j_gene: TRBJ2-3; v_gene: TRBV5-1; CDR3aa: ASSRTGQPTDTQY
d_gene: .; j_gene: TRBJ1-2; v_gene: TRBV7-9; CDR3aa: ASSFSGEGYT
d_gene: .; j_gene: TRBJ2-6; v_gene: TRBV29-1; CDR3aa: SAMTGGGANVLT
d_gene: TRBD1; j_gene: TRBJ2-7; v_gene: TRBV18; CDR3aa: ASSGQGAYEQY
d_gene: .; j_gene: TRBJ2-1; v_gene: TRBV7-2; CDR3aa: ASSPGQNYNEQF
d_gene: TRBD1; j_gene: TRBJ1-1; v_gene: TRBV10-1; CDR3aa: ASSYYRDRGLSEAF
d_gene: TRBD2; j_gene: TRBJ2-5; v_gene: TRBV6-1; CDR3aa: ASSEGVTSGSGETQY
d_gene: .; j_gene: TRBJ1-6; v_gene: TRBV27; CDR3aa: ASSSYPGRGSSPLH
d_gene: TRBD2; j_gene: TRBJ2-2; v_gene: TRBV5-1; CDR3aa: ASSIFGRGNTGELF
d_gene: TRBD1; j_gene: TRBJ1-5; v_gene: TRBV5-1; CDR3aa: ASSSGGANNQPQH
d_gene: TRBD1; j_gene: TRBJ2-7; v_gene: TRBV6-5; CDR3aa: ASSSSGTGSGEQY
d_gene: .; j_gene: TRBJ2-4; v_gene: TRBV15; CDR3aa: ATSTTVEGGNIQY
d_gene: TRBD1; j_gene: TRBJ2-7; v_gene: TRBV7-3; CDR3aa: ASSSTGGEDEQY
d_gene: TRBD1; j_gene: TRBJ2-7; v_gene: TRBV7-6; CDR3aa: ASSDRDLNSYEQY
d_gene: .; j_gene: TRBJ2-2; v_gene: TRBV12-3/TRBV12-4; CDR3aa: ASRQEAGELF
d_gene: .; j_gene: TRBJ2-7; v_gene: TRBV18; CDR3aa: ASSPTTLSYEQY
d_gene: .; j_gene: TRBJ2-7; v_gene: TRBV4-1; CDR3aa: ASSQGPYEQY
d_gene: TRBD2; j_gene: TRBJ2-3; v_gene: TRBV19; CDR3aa: ASRLRGTSGTDTQY
d_gene: .; j_gene: TRBJ2-1; v_gene: TRBV3-1/TRBV3-2; CDR3aa: ASSQDFGSRDEQF
d_gene: .; j_gene: TRBJ2-1; v_gene: TRBV21-1; CDR3aa: ASSKQNEQF